The 9 T cell receptor beta chains below were found in one sample sequenced in a study of beta chain features in type 1 diabetes. TCRB transcripts that were expressed got sequenced, as all of the isolated RNA had been reverse transcribed. Sequenced by immunoSEQ multiplex PCR; TCRdb stores in-frame clones only, minus some. The sample shows roughly 170,000 clones, less than 15% of them seen only once. The sequencing sample was made of central memory CD4+ T cells from blood. The receptor set was obtained from a woman between 18 and 29 years old in good health.

The chain recombines TRBV18 with TRBJ1-1, with D possibly matching TRBD1 (6 bases). Germline CDR1 is KGHSH and CDR2 is LQKENI. Trimming left V 0 bases short and J 11 bases short, with 16 bases between. The CDR3 sequence is 14 residues long. The CDR3 DNA reads TGTGCCAGCTCACCACCCAGGGGTGAGATGCGGGCTTTCTTT. Translation: CASSPPRGEMRAFF.

This clone was seen a few times. J is TRBJ2-2 and V is TRBV5-6, with 10 bases aligning to TRBD2. CDR1 is SGHDT, CDR2 YYEEEE, per germline. Germline trimming cut 0 bases from V and 3 bases from J; bases unmatched to any gene: 2. This CDR3 spans 16 amino acids. CDR3 residues: CASSLELAGDTGELFF. CDR3 nucleotide sequence: TGTGCCAGCAGCTTGGAGCTAGCGGGAGACACCGGGGAGCTGTTTTTT. Complete variable domain (other parts from reference TRBV5-6 and TRBJ2-2): DAGVTQSPTHLIKTRGQQVTLRCSPKSGHDTVSWYQQALGQGPQFIFQYYEEEERQRGNFPDRFSGHQFPNYSSELNVNALLLGDSALYLCASSLELAGDTGELFFGEGSRLTVL.

The chain has TRBV5-4 and TRBJ2-5, with 14 bases fitting TRBD2. Per the germline V gene, CDR1 is SGHNT and CDR2 is YYREEE (reference sequence). The CDR3 contains 17 residues. V shed 4 bases, J shed 4 bases, and the junction held 9 bases outside the gene matches. For the CDR3, the DNA is TGTGCCAGCAGCCCCGGGACTAGCGGGAGAGTTTTAGAGACCCAGTACTTC. It codes for CASSPGTSGRVLETQYF.

This clone was picked up a small number of times. The V call is TRBV7-2, the J call TRBJ1-4, with D possibly matching TRBD1 (6 bases). Trimming shortened V by 1 base and J by 3 bases, and 12 bases separated the two germline ends. Germline V CDR1 and CDR2: SGHTA, FQGNSA. This CDR3 region has 16 residues. In DNA, the CDR3 is TGTGCCAGCAGCTTAGTCCGGGACAAGCCTAATGAAAAACTGTTTTTT. Amino acids: CASSLVRDKPNEKLFF.

The chain employs TRBV25-1 and TRBJ1-1; no clear D. Trimming stripped 0 bases from V and 1 base from J, with 9 bases between. The CDR3 spans 15 residues. Germline CDR1 and CDR2: MGHDK and SYGVNS. The CDR3 protein is CASSEYNSGNTEAFF. For the CDR3, the DNA is TGTGCCAGCAGTGAATATAATTCCGGGAACACTGAAGCTTTCTTT.

The chain combines TRBV7-2 with TRBJ1-5; a weak D match, TRBD1 (5 bases). Germline assignment: CDR1 SGHTA and CDR2 FQGNSA. The CDR3 covers 13 residues. V was shortened by 8 bases and J by 6 bases, with 14 bases between the two germline ends. The DNA for the CDR3 is TGTGCCAGCGGAACAGGCCGGAGTCAGCCCCAGCATTTT. This encodes CASGTGRSQPQHF.

The rearrangement uses TRBV29-1 and TRBJ2-1, with D perhaps matching TRBD1 (5 bases). Trimming stripped 7 bases from V and 3 bases from J, with 10 bases between. Per germline, CDR1 SQVTM and CDR2 ANQGSEA. This CDR3 is 12 amino acids long. In nucleotides, the CDR3 is TGCAGCGACAGGACCAGCTACAATGAGCAGTTCTTC. Its translation: CSDRTSYNEQFF.

This chain uses TRBV6-5 with TRBJ2-5, with D tentatively TRBD1 (6 bases). V lost 7 bases and J 3 bases, leaving 12 bases between the germline ends. CDR3 length: 13 residues. The germline gives CDR1 MNHEY, CDR2 SVGAGI. CDR3 sequence (DNA): TGTGCCAGCAAGAGAACAGGGAAAGAGACCCAGTACTTC. It codes for CASKRTGKETQYF.

The chain employs TRBV28 and TRBJ1-5; 9 bases align to TRBD1. Germline V lookup: CDR1 MDHEN, CDR2 SYDVKM. V dropped 3 bases and J dropped 2; count of bases not matched to a gene: 2. CDR3 length: 15 amino acids. Here the CDR3 reads CASSFGQGRNQPQHF. For the CDR3, the DNA is TGTGCCAGCAGTTTCGGACAGGGGCGCAATCAGCCCCAGCATTTT.